This TCR beta chain is drawn from a study of blood T cell repertoires in COVID-19. Whole-study context: Sample material is recorded as cDNA or gDNA derived from T cells, B-cell-depleted T cells, or PBMCs.

Enrollment of patients from Seattle took place during active infection, with longitudinal follow-up. CDR3 length: 14 amino acids. Germline values: CDR1 SGHRS, CDR2 YFSETQ. The ends were cut back, 1 base at V and 4 bases at J, with 11 bases in the middle. Profiling relied on immunoSEQ multiplex PCR, and the TCRdb table lists in-frame clones only, not all of them. This table has about 180,000 clones, about 81% appearing once. This clonotype originated in a woman of 80 years or more with COVID-19, enrolled during active disease. The sequencing sample was made of peripheral blood. The chain couples TRBV5-1 to TRBJ1-1; D is uncertain. The CDR3 loop is CASSLSGSTTEAFF. The CDR3, as DNA: TGCGCCAGCAGCTTGTCAGGCTCGACCACTGAAGCTTTCTTT. Full variable domain (outside the CDR3, taken from reference TRBV5-1 and TRBJ1-1): KAGVTQTPRYLIKTRGQQVTLSCSPISGHRSVSWYQQTPGQGLQFLFEYFSETQRNKGNFPGRFSGRQFSNSRSEMNVSTLELGDSALYLCASSLSGSTTEAFFGQGTRLTVV.